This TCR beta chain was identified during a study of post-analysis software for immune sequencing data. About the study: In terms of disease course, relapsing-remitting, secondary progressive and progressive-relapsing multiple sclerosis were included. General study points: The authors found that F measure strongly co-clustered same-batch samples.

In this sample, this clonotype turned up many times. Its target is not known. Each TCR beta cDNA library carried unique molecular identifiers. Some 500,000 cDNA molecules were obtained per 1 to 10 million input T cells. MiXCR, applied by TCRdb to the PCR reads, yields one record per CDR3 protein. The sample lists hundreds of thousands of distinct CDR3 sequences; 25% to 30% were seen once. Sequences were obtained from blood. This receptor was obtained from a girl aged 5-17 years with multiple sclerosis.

The CDR3 DNA is TGCAGTGCTCCCAGGATCTACGGTGAGCAGTACTTC. It translates to CSAPRIYGEQYF. The genes are TRBV20-1 and TRBJ2-7; no definite D call. This CDR3 comprises 12 residues. The germline gives CDR1 DFQATT, CDR2 SNEGSKA (reference sequence). V lost 5 bases to trimming and J lost 7 bases, with 15 bases between them.